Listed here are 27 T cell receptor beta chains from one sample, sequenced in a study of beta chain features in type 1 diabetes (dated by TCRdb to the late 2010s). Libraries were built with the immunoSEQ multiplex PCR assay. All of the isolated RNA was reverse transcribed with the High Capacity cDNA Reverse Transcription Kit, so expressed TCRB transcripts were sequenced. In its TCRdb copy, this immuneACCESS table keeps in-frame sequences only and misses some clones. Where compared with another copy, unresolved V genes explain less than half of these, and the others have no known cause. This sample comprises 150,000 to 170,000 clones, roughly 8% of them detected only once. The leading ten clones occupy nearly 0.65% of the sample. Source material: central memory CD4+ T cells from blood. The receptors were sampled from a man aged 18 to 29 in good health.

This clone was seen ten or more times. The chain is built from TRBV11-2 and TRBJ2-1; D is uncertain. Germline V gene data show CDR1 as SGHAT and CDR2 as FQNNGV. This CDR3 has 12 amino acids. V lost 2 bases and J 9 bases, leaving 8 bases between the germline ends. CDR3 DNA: TGTGCCAGCAGCTTAACGGGTACTGAGCAGTTCTTC. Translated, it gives CASSLTGTEQFF.

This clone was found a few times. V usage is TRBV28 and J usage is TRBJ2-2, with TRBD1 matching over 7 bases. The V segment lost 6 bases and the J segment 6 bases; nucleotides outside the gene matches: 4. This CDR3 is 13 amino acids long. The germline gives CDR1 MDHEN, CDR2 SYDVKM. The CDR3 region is CASRRQGSGELFF. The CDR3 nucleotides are TGTGCCAGCAGGAGACAGGGATCCGGGGAGCTGTTTTTT.

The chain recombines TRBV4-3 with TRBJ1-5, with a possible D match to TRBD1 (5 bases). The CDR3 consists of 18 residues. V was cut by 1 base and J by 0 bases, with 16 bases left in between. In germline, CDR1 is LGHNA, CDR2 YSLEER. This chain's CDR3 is CASSQGYTGTDSNQPQHF. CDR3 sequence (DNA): TGCGCCAGCAGCCAAGGTTATACAGGAACTGATAGCAATCAGCCCCAGCATTTT.

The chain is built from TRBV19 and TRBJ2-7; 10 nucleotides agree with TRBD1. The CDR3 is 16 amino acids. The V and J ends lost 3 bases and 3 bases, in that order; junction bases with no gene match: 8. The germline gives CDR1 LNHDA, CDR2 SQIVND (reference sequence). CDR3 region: CASSILPGQGYYEQYF. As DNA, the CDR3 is TGTGCCAGTAGTATCCTCCCGGGACAGGGGTACTACGAGCAGTACTTC.

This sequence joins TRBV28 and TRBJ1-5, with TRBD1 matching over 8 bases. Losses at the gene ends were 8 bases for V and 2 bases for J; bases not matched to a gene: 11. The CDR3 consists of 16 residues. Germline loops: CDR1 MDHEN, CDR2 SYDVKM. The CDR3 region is CASEQTGAIGNQPQHF. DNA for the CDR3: TGTGCCAGCGAACAGACAGGGGCTATAGGCAATCAGCCCCAGCATTTT.

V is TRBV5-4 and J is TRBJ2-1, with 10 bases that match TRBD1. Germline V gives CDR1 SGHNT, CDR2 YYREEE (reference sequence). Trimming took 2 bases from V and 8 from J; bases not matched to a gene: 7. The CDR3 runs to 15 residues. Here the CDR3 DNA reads TGTGCCAGCAGCTTCAGGACAGGGGGGACGGATGAGCAGTTCTTC. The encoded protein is CASSFRTGGTDEQFF.

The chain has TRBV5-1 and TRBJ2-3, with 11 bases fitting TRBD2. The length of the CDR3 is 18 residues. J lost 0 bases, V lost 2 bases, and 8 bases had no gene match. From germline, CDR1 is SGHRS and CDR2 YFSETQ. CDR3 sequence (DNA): TGCGCCAGCAGCTTTCCGACTAGCGGGGCTTCTAGCACAGATACGCAGTATTTT. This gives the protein CASSFPTSGASSTDTQYF.

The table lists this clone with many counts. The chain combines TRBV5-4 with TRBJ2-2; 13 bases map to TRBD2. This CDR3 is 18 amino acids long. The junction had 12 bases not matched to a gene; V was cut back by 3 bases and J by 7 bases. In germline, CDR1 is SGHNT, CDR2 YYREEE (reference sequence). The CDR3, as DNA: TGTGCCAGCAGCTCAAAAAGACTAGCGGGGGGTACCGTCGGGGAGCTGTTTTTT. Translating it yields CASSSKRLAGGTVGELFF. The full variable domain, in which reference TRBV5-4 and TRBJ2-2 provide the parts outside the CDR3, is ETGVTQSPTHLIKTRGQQVTLRCSSQSGHNTVSWYQQALGQGPQFIFQYYREEENGRGNFPPRFSGLQFPNYSSELNVNALELDDSALYLCASSSKRLAGGTVGELFFGEGSRLTVL.

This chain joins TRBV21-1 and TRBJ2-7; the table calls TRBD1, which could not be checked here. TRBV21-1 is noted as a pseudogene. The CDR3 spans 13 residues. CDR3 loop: CARTAGAHYEQYF. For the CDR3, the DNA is TGTGCCAGAACCGCAGGGGCTCACTACGAGCAGTACTTC.

The CDR3 spells CASSDVPGTGGSNEQFF. The CDR3 region has the DNA TGTGCCAGCAGTGACGTCCCCGGGACAGGGGGGAGCAATGAGCAGTTCTTC. V usage is TRBV6-4 and J usage is TRBJ2-1; TRBD1 agrees at 11 bases. CDR3 length: 17 amino acids. CDR1 is MRHNA, CDR2 SNTAGT, per germline. The junction had 9 bases not matched to a gene; V was cut back by 2 bases and J by 6 bases.

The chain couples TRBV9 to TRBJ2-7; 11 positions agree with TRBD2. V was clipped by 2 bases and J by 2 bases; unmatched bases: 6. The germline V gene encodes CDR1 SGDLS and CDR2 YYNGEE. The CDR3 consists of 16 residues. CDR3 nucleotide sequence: TGTGCCAGCAGCGTGATAGCGGGAGGGCCTCCCTACGAGCAGTACTTC. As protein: CASSVIAGGPPYEQYF. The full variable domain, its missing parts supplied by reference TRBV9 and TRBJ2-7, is DSGVTQTPKHLITATGQRVTLRCSPRSGDLSVYWYQQSLDQGLQFLIQYYNGEERAKGNILERFSAQQFPDLHSELNLSSLELGDSALYFCASSVIAGGPPYEQYFGPGTRLTVT.

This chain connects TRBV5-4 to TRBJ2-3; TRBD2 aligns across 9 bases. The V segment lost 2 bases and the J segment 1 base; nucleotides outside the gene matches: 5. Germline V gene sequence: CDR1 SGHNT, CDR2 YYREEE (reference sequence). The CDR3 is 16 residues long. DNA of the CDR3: TGTGCCAGCAGCTTTGGAGCGGGGGGTCGCACAGATACGCAGTATTTT. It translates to CASSFGAGGRTDTQYF.

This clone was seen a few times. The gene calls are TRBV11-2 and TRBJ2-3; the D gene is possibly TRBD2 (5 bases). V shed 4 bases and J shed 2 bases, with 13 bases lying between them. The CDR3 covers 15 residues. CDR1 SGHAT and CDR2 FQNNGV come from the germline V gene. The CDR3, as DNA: TGTGCCAGCAGCTGGGGAGCGGATAACACAGATACGCAGTATTTT. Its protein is CASSWGADNTDTQYF.

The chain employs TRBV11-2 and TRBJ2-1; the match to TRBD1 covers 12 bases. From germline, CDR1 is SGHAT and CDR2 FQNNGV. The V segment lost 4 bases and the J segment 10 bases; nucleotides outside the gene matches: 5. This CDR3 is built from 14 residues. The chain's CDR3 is CASSSGQGAREQFF. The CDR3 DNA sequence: TGTGCCAGCAGCTCGGGACAGGGGGCGCGCGAGCAGTTCTTC.

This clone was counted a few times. CDR3 coding DNA: TGTGCCAGCAGCTCCACCGGGACTAGCGGGGGGGCCCCCGCAGAGACCCAGTACTTC. Translated: CASSSTGTSGGAPAETQYF. V is TRBV7-3 and J is TRBJ2-5; 16 nucleotides align to TRBD2. There are 19 residues in the CDR3. Looked up from germline, CDR1 is SGHTA and CDR2 is FQGTGA. Losses at the gene ends were 4 bases for V and 4 bases for J; bases not matched to a gene: 12.

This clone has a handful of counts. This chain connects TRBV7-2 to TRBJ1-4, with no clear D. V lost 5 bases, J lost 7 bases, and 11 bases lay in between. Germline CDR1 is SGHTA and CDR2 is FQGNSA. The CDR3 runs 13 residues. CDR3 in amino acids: CASSPGSGEKLFF. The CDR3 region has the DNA TGTGCCAGCAGCCCCGGGTCTGGTGAAAAACTGTTTTTT.

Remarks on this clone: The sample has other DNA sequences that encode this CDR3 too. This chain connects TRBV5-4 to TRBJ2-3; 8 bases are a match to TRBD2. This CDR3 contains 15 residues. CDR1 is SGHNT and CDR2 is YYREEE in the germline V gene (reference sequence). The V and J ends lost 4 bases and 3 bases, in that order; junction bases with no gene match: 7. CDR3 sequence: CASSPSGSRTDTQYF. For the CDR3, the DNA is TGTGCCAGCAGCCCTAGCGGGTCTCGGACAGATACGCAGTATTTT.

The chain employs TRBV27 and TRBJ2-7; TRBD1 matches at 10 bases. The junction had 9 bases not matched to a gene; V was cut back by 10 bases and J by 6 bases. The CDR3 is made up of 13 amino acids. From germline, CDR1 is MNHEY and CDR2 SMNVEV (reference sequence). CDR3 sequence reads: CATRQGASGEQYF. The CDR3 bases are TGTGCCACCAGACAGGGGGCTTCGGGCGAGCAGTACTTC.

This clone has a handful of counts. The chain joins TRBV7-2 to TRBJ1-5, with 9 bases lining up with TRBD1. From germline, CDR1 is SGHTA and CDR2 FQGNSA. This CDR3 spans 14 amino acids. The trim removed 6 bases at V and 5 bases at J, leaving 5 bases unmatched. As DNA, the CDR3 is TGTGCCAGCAGACCGGGACAGGGCGATCAGCCCCAGCATTTT. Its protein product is CASRPGQGDQPQHF.

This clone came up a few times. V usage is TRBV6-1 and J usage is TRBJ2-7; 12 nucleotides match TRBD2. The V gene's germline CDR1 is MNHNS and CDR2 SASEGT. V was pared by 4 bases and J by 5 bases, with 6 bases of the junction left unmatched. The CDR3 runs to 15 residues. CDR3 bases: TGTGCCAGCAGTGGGAGACTAGCGGGGGTTGACGAGCAGTACTTC. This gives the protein CASSGRLAGVDEQYF.

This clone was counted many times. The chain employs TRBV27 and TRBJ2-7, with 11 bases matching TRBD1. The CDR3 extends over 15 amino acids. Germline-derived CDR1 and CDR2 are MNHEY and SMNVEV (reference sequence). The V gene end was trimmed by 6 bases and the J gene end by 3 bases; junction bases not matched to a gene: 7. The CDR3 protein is CASRLGQGAFYEQYF. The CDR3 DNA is TGTGCCAGCAGACTCGGACAGGGGGCTTTCTACGAGCAGTACTTC.

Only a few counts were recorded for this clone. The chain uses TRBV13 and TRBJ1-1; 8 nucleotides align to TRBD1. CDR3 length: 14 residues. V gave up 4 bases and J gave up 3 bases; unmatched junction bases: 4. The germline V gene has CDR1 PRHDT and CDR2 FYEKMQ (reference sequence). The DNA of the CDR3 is TGTGCCAGCAGCTCCCAGGGGGCCGACACTGAAGCTTTCTTT. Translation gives CASSSQGADTEAFF. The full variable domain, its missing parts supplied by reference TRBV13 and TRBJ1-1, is AAGVIQSPRHLIKEKRETATLKCYPIPRHDTVYWYQQGPGQDPQFLISFYEKMQSDKGSIPDRFSAQQFSDYHSELNMSSLELGDSALYFCASSSQGADTEAFFGQGTRLTVV.

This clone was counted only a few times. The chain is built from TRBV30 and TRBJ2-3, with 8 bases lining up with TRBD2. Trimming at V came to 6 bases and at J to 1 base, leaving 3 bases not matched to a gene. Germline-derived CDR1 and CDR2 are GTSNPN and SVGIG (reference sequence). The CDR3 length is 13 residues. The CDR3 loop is CACRAGGTDTQYF. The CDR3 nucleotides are TGTGCCTGTAGAGCGGGAGGCACAGATACGCAGTATTTT. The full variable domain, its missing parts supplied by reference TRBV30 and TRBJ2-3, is SQTIHQWPATLVQPVGSPLSLECTVEGTSNPNLYWYRQAAGRGLQLLFYSVGIGQISSEVPQNLSASRPQDRQFILSSKKLLLSDSGFYLCACRAGGTDTQYFGPGTRLTVL.

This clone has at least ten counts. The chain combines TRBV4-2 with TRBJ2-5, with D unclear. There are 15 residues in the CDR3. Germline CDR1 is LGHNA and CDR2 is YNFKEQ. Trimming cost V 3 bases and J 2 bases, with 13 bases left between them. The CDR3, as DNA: TGTGCCAGCAGCCAGATACCCGCGGCACAAGAGACCCAGTACTTC. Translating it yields CASSQIPAAQETQYF.

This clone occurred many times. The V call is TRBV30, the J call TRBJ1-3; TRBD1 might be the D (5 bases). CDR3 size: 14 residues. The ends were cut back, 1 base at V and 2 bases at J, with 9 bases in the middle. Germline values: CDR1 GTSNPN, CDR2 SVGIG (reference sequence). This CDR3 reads CAWSGQGTGNTIYF. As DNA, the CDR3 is TGTGCCTGGAGTGGCCAGGGAACTGGAAACACCATATATTTT.

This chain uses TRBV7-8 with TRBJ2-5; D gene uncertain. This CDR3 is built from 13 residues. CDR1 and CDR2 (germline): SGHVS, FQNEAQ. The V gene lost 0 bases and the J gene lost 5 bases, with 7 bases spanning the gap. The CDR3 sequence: CASSLARWETQYF. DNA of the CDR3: TGTGCCAGCAGCTTAGCGCGTTGGGAGACCCAGTACTTC.

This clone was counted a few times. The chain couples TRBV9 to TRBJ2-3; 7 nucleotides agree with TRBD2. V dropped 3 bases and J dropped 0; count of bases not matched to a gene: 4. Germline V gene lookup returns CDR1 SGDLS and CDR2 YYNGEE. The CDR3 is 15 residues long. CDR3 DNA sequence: TGTGCCAGCAGCGGGGGGGGTCCTAGCACAGATACGCAGTATTTT. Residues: CASSGGGPSTDTQYF.